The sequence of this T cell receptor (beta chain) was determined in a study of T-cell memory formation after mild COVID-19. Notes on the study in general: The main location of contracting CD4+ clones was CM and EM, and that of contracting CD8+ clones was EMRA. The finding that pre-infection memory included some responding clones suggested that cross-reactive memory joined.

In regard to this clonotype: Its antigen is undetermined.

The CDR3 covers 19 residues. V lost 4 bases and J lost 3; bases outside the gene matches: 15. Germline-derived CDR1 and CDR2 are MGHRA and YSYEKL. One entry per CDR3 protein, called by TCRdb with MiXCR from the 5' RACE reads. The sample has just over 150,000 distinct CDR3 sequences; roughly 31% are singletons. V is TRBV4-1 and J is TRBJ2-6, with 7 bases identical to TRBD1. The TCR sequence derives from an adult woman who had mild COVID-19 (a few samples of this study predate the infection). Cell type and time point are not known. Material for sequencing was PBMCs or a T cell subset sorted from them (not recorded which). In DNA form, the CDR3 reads TGCGCCAGCAGCCGGGGAGAGACAGGGCGCGCAGTTGGGGCCAACGTCCTGACTTTC. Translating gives CASSRGETGRAVGANVLTF.